The clone carrying this TCR beta chain was observed a handful of times. This entry is derived from a study of regulatory T cells in long-lasting Graves disease. Study-level background: Patients newly diagnosed with Graves' had been on antithyroid drugs for under 3 months.

iRepertoire HTBI primers and Arm-PCR of CDR3 regions built TCR beta libraries. Via MiXCR, TCRdb re-called the multiplex PCR reads, giving one row per CDR3 protein. In the table there are 350,000 to 500,000 distinct CDR3 sequences, about 17% of which are singletons. Time point described: newly diagnosed GD, antithyroid drugs for less than 3 months. Making the TCR library involved RNA that had been extracted from PBMCs. An endocrinology department in Xi'an, China, recruited the patients. The CDR3 consists of 12 residues. The V and J ends lost 6 bases and 11 bases respectively, with 16 bases between them. Germline V CDR1 and CDR2: SGHNT, YYREEE (reference sequence). The same sample was also studied in work on T cells in Graves' hyperthyroidism and ophthalmopathy.

Sequenced material: peripheral blood mononuclear cells (PBMCs), taken at new diagnosis, from a patient treated with antithyroid drugs. The chain is built from TRBV5-4 and TRBJ2-3; D is uncertain. The source of this sequence is a woman in her twenties or thirties with Graves disease. The CDR3 loop is CASTTTRARQYF. The CDR3 DNA reads TGTGCCAGCACCACAACCCGGGCGCGGCAGTATTTT.